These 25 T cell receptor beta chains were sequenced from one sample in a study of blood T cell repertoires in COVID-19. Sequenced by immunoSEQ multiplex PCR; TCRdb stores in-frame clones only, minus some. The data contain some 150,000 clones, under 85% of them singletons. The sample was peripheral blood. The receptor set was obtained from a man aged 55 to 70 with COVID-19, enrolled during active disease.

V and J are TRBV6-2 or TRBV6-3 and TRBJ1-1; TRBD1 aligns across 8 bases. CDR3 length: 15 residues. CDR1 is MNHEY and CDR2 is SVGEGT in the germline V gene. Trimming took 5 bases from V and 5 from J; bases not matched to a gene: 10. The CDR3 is CASSVIQGGLTEAFF. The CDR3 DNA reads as TGTGCCAGCAGTGTAATACAGGGGGGGCTTACTGAAGCTTTCTTT.

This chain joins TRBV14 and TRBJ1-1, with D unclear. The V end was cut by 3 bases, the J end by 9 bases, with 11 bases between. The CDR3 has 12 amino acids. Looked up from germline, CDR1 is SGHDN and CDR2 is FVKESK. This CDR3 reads CASSQAAGKAFF. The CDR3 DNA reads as TGTGCCAGCAGCCAGGCTGCGGGTAAAGCTTTCTTT.

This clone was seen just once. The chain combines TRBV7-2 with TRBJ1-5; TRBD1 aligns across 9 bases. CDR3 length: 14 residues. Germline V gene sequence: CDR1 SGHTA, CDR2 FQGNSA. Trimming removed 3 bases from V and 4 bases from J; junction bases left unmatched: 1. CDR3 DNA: TGTGCCAGCAGCTTCGACAGGGGGAATCAGCCCCAGCATTTT. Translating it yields CASSFDRGNQPQHF.

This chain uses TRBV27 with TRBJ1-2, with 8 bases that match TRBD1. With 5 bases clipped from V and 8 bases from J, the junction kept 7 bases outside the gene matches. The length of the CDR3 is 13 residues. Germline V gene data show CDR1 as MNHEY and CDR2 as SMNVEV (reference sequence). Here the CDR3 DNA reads TGTGCCAGCAGTCTCAGGGGGCAGAGAGGCTACACCTTC. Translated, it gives CASSLRGQRGYTF.

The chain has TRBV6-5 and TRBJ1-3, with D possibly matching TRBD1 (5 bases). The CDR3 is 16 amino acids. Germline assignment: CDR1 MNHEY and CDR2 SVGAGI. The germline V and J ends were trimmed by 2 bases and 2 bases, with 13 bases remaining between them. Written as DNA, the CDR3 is TGTGCCAGCAGTTACGCCAGCGGGGCCCCTGGAAACACCATATATTTT. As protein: CASSYASGAPGNTIYF.

The CDR3 DNA reads TGTGCCAGCAGCAGGACAGGGGAACACGAGCAGTACTTC. Its protein product is CASSRTGEHEQYF. The chain has TRBV21-1 and TRBJ2-7; TRBD1 was called by the table and not checked on the DNA. TRBV21-1 is tagged as a pseudogene. CDR3 length: 13 amino acids.

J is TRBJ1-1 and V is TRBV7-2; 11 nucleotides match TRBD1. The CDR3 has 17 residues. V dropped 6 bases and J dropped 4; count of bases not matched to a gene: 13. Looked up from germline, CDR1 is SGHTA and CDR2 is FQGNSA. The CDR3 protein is CASRPRGGQGATTEAFF. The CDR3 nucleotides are TGTGCCAGCAGACCGAGGGGCGGACAGGGGGCTACCACTGAAGCTTTCTTT.

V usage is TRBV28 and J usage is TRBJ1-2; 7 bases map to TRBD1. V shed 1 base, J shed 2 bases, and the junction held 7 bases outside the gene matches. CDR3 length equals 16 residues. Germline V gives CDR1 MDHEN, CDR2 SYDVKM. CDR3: CASSLLDRISNYGYTF. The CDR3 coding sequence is TGTGCCAGCAGTTTATTGGACAGGATCAGCAACTATGGCTACACCTTC.

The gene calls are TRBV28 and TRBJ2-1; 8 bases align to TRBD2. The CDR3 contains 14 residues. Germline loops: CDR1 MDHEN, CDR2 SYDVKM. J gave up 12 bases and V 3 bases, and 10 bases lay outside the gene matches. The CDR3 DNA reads TGTGCCAGCAGTTTTCCGGGACTAGGACCGATGCAGTTCTTC. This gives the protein CASSFPGLGPMQFF.

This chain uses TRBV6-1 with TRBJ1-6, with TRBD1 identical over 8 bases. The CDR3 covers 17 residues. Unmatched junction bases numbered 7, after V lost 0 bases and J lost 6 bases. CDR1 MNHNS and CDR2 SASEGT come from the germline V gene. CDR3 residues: CASSEAWGQEINSPLHF. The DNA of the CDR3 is TGTGCCAGCAGTGAAGCTTGGGGACAGGAGATTAATTCACCCCTCCACTTT.

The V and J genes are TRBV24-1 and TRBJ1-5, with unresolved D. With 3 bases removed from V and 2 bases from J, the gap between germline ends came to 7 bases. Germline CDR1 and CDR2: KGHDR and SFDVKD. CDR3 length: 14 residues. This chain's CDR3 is CATSDRRGNQPQHF. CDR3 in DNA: TGTGCCACCAGTGATAGAAGAGGCAATCAGCCCCAGCATTTT.

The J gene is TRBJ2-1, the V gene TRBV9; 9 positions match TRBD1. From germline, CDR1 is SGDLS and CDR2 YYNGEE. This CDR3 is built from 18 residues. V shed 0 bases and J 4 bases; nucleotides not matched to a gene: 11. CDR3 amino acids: CASSVAGTGPAGYNEQFF. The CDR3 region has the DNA TGTGCCAGCAGCGTAGCGGGGACAGGGCCGGCAGGGTACAATGAGCAGTTCTTC.

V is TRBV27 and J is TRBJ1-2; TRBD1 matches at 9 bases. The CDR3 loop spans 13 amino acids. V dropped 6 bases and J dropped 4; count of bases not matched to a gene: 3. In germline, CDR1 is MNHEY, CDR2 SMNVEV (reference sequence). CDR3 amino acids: CASSTGGSYGYTF. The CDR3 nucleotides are TGTGCCAGCAGCACAGGGGGCTCCTATGGCTACACCTTC.

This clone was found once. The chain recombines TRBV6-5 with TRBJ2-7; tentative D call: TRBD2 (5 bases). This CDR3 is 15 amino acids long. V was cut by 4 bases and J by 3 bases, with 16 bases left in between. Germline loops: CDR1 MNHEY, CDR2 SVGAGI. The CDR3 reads CASSSLREPRYEQYF. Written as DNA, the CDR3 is TGTGCCAGCAGTTCCCTTCGGGAACCTCGCTACGAGCAGTACTTC.

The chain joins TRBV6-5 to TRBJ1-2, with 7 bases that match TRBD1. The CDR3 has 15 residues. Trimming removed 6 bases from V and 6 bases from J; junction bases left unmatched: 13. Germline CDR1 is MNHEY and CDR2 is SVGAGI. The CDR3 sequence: CASSKTGRGKHGYTF. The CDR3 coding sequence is TGTGCCAGCAGCAAAACGGGCAGGGGGAAGCATGGCTACACCTTC.

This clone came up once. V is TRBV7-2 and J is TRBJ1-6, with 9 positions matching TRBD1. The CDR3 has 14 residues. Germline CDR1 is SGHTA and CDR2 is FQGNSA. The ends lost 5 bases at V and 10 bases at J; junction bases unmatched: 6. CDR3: CASSIQDRGSPLHF. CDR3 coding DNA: TGTGCCAGCAGCATTCAAGACAGGGGGTCACCCCTCCACTTT.

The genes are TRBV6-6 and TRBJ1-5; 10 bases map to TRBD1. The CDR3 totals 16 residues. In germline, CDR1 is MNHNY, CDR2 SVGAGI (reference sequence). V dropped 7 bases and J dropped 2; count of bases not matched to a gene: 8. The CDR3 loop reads CASNKGGTGGNQPQHF. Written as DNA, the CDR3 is TGTGCCAGCAATAAGGGCGGGACAGGGGGCAATCAGCCCCAGCATTTT.

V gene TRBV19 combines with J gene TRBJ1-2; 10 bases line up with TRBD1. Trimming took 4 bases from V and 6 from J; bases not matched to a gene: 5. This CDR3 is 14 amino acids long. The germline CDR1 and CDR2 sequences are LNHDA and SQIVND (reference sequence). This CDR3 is CASSTRGQGNGYTF. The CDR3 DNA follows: TGTGCCAGTAGTACCCGGGGACAGGGGAATGGCTACACCTTC.

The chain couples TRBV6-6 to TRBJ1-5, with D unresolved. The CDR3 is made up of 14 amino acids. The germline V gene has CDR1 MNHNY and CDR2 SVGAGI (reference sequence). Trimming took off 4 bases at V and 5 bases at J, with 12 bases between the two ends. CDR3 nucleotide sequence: TGTGCCAGCAGTTCCCCCGTTGGCTATCAGCCCCAGCATTTT. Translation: CASSSPVGYQPQHF.

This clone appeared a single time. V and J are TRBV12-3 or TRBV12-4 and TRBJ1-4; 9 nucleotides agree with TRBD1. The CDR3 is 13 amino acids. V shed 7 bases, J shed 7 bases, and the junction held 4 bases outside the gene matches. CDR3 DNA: TGTGCCAGCAAAACAGGGGGCGGTGAAAAACTGTTTTTT. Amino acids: CASKTGGGEKLFF.

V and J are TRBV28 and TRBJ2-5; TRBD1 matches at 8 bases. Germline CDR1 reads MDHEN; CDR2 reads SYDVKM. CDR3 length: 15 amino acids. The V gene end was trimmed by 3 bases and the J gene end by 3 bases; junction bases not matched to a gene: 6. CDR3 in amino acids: CASSLGQAAEETQYF. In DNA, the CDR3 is TGTGCCAGCAGTTTGGGACAGGCCGCGGAAGAGACCCAGTACTTC.

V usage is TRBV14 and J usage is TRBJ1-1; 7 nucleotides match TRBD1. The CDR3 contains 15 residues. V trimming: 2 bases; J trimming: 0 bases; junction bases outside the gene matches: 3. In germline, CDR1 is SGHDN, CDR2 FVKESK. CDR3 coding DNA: TGTGCCAGCAGCCAATTAACAGGGGTGAACACTGAAGCTTTCTTT. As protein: CASSQLTGVNTEAFF.

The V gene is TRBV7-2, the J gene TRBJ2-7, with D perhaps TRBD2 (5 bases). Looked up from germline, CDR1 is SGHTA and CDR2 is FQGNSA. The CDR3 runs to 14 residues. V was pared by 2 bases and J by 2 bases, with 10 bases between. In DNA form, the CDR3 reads TGTGCCAGCAGCTTATCCCCGGGGACCTACGAGCAGTACTTC. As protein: CASSLSPGTYEQYF.

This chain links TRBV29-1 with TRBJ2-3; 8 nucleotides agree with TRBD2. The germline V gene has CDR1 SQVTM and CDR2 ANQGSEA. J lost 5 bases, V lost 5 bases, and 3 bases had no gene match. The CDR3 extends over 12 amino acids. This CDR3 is CSVLAGKDTQYF. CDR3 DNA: TGCAGCGTTCTAGCGGGTAAAGATACGCAGTATTTT.

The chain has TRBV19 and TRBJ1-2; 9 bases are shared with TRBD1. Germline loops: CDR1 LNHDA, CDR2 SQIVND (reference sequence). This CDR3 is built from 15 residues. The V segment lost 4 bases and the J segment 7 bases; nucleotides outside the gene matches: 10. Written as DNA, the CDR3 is TGTGCCAGTAGTAGCAGACAGGGGGAGTATGGTGGCTACACCTTC. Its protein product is CASSSRQGEYGGYTF.